This TCR beta chain is from a study of T cell responses to AZD1222 COVID-19 vaccine. Study-level background: Recipients boosted at about 4 weeks or about 12 weeks are pooled. Overall study results and limits: Reportedly, close to half of spike-specific TCRs are directed against unmutated variant regions. An increase in Spike-specific TCR breadth and depth was observed after two AZD1222 doses. White British donors predominated, females outnumbered males, and clonal diversity was possibly underestimated.

The CDR3 has 16 amino acids. Germline-derived CDR1 and CDR2 are LGHNA and YNFKEQ. V was clipped by 2 bases and J by 0 bases; unmatched bases: 6. A note on this clone: The antigen is unknown.

Profiled with immunoSEQ multiplex PCR; TCRdb holds only in-frame clones, not every one. The table shows more than 75,000 clones, with roughly nine tenths occurring only once. The receptor was isolated from an adult in good health. The sample in question was peripheral blood, obtained on day 0 of AZD1222 vaccination. This chain uses TRBV4-2 with TRBJ2-5, with TRBD2 matching over 7 bases. The CDR3 DNA follows: TGTGCCAGCAGCCAATCGCCGCGGGGGAACCAAGAGACCCAGTACTTC. Residues: CASSQSPRGNQETQYF.